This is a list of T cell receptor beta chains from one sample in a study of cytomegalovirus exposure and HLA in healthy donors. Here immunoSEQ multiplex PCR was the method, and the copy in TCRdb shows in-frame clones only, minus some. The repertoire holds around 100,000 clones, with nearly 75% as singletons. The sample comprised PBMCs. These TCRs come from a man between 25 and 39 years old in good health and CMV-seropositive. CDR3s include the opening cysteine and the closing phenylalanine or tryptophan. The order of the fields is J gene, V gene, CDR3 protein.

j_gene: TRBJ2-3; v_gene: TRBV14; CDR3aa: CASRGPYTDTQYF
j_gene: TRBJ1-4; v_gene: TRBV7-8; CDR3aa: CASSRTGTGTSATNEKLFF
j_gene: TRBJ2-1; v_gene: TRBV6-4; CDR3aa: CASSPSGGTYNEQFF
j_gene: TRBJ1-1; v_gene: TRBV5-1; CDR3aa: CASRRDSPMNTEAFF
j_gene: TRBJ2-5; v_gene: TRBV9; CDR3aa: CASKPSGAAEGTQYF
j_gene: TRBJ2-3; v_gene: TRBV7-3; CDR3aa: CASSEGTSGLTDTQYF
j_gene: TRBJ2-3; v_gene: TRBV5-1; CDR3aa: CASSSLAGLDGDTQYF
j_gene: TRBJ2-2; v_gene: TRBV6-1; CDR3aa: CASSEGLAGITGELFF
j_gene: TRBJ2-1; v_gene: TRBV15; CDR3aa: CATSSDPGTSKFF
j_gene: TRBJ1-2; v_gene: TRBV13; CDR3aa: CASSEIQGQAIANYGYTF
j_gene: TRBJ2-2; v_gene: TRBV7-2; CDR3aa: CASSISGVNTGELFF
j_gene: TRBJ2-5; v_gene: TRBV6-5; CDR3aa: CASGEETQYF
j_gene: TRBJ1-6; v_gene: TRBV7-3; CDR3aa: CASSLRGGNSPLHF
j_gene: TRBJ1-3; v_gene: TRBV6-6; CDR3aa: CASRGQGQLDTIYF
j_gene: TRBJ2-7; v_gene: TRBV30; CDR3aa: CAWVGPGGYEQYF
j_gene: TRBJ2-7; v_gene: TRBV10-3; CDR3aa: CAISGLGQGTGDYEQYF
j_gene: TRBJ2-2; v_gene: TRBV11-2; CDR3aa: CASSLSGGAGLGTGELFF
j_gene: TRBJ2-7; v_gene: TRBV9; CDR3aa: CASSVEGTASYEQYF
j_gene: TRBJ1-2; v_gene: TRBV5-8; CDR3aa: CASSLSRGHMSYGYTF
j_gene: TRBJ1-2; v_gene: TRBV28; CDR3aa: CASSPPWGANYGYTF
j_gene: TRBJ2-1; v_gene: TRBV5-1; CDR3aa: CASSPMTGNEQFF
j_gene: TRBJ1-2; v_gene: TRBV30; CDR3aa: CAWSLLANYGYTF